This T cell receptor beta chain came from a study of blood T cell repertoires in COVID-19. On the study more broadly: The analysed material was cDNA or gDNA that came from T cells, B-cell-depleted T cells, or PBMCs.

Per germline, CDR1 SGHVS and CDR2 FQNEAQ. This CDR3 is 15 amino acids long. V lost 6 bases to trimming and J lost 8 bases, with 19 bases between them. Residents of under 25 US areas, aged about 18 to 100 years, made up the participants. This clone appeared once. Sequencing was performed with immunoSEQ multiplex PCR; in TCRdb, only in-frame clones are kept and a portion is missing. Among a few hundred thousand clones listed, roughly 77% were seen once. This chain uses TRBV7-8 with TRBJ1-4; D is ambiguous. The clonotype comes from a man aged 35-49 years who had recovered from COVID-19. Sequenced input: PBMCs or T cells enriched from blood (not recorded which). CDR3 in DNA: TGTGCCAGCAGGAGTGGCCCCCGAGGATGGGAAAAACTGTTTTTT. Translated: CASRSGPRGWEKLFF.